This T cell receptor beta chain was captured by sequencing in a study of response to subunit inactivated influenza vaccine. Study-wide findings and caveats: With each seasonal influenza vaccination, the authors suggested, few new T cells are recruited.

Using its own MiXCR run on the RT-PCR reads, TCRdb lists one record per CDR3 protein. The sample lists about 650,000 distinct CDR3 sequences, 15% to 17% occurring once. This clonotype was recorded a few times. Its antigen is still unknown. Trimming removed 4 bases from V and 4 bases from J; junction bases left unmatched: 4. This CDR3 has 13 amino acids. CDR1 GTSNPN and CDR2 SVGIG come from the germline V gene (reference sequence). The sequencing used PBMCs from blood, collected approximately 12 days after vaccination. The sequence was obtained from a man aged 45 to 65 who received an inactivated influenza vaccine. The V call is TRBV30, the J call TRBJ2-7; 10 bases align to TRBD2. The CDR3 nucleotides read TGTGCCTGGAAAACTAGCGGGACTTACGAGCAGTACTTC. Translating it yields CAWKTSGTYEQYF. The full variable domain, in which reference TRBV30 and TRBJ2-7 provide the parts outside the CDR3, is SQTIHQWPATLVQPVGSPLSLECTVEGTSNPNLYWYRQAAGRGLQLLFYSVGIGQISSEVPQNLSASRPQDRQFILSSKKLLLSDSGFYLCAWKTSGTYEQYFGPGTRLTVT.